The 31 T cell receptor beta chains below come from one sample, sequenced in a study of technical replicates of blood from a handful of donors (TCRdb year 2017). The method behind the library was the immunoSEQ multiplex PCR assay. TCRdb stores this immuneACCESS table with in-frame sequences only. Part of the clones is absent; in the studies checked, under half of the shortfall reflects unresolved V genes, and no reason is known for the rest. The sample records just under 85,000 clones, roughly 92% of which are singletons. Of the sample, more than 0.2% is held by the ten largest clones. Sequencing was performed on T cells isolated from PBMCs. The receptor set was obtained from a human donor in good health.

The chain is built from TRBV5-1 and TRBJ1-1, with D unresolved. Germline V lookup: CDR1 SGHRS, CDR2 YFSETQ. Trimming cost V 0 bases and J 1 base, with 10 bases left between them. This CDR3 has 15 amino acids. The CDR3 protein is CASSLAERPNTEAFF. Written as DNA, the CDR3 is TGCGCCAGCAGCTTGGCGGAGAGGCCGAACACTGAAGCTTTCTTT.

V usage is TRBV7-8 and J usage is TRBJ2-7; D remains ambiguous. The CDR3 is 15 amino acids. Germline-derived CDR1 and CDR2 are SGHVS and FQNEAQ. Between the trimmed V and J ends, which lost 1 base and 3 bases, there was a span of 13 bases. For the CDR3, the DNA is TGTGCCAGCAGCTTAGGACCCGACAAACTCTACGAGCAGTACTTC. Residues: CASSLGPDKLYEQYF.

J is TRBJ2-7 and V is TRBV5-1, with 8 bases matching TRBD1. V shed 4 bases and J 5 bases; nucleotides not matched to a gene: 8. This CDR3 contains 14 residues. The germline V gene has CDR1 SGHRS and CDR2 YFSETQ. CDR3: CASSTRQGSNEQYF. CDR3 sequence (DNA): TGCGCCAGCAGCACCCGACAGGGGTCCAACGAGCAGTACTTC.

This sequence joins TRBV4-1 and TRBJ2-1, with D perhaps matching TRBD2 (6 bases). V lost 4 bases to trimming and J lost 1 base, with 14 bases between them. Looked up from germline, CDR1 is MGHRA and CDR2 is YSYEKL. This CDR3 has 16 residues. CDR3 protein: CASSRSYRGSYNEQFF. CDR3 in DNA: TGCGCCAGCAGCCGTTCCTATCGGGGGTCCTACAATGAGCAGTTCTTC.

The rearrangement uses TRBV27 and TRBJ2-4; 10 bases line up with TRBD1. With 8 bases clipped from V and 6 bases from J, the junction kept 7 bases outside the gene matches. CDR3 length: 14 residues. Germline V lookup: CDR1 MNHEY, CDR2 SMNVEV (reference sequence). The CDR3 region is CASGTGAKGNIQYF. CDR3 nucleotide sequence: TGTGCCAGCGGGACAGGGGCCAAAGGAAACATTCAGTACTTC.

This chain uses TRBV5-1 with TRBJ2-1, with TRBD2 matching 14 bases. V was clipped by 3 bases and J by 6 bases; unmatched bases: 5. Germline CDR1 reads SGHRS; CDR2 reads YFSETQ. The CDR3 contains 16 residues. The CDR3 sequence: CASSWGLAGVFNEQFF. In DNA, the CDR3 is TGCGCCAGCAGCTGGGGACTAGCGGGAGTATTCAATGAGCAGTTCTTC.

The rearrangement links TRBV5-1 to TRBJ2-7, with 7 bases aligning to TRBD2. CDR3 length equals 13 residues. V lost 0 bases, J lost 6 bases, and 3 bases stayed unmatched. Germline values: CDR1 SGHRS, CDR2 YFSETQ. CDR3 coding DNA: TGCGCCAGCAGCTTGGCGGGGAGGGGCGAGCAGTACTTC. It yields the protein CASSLAGRGEQYF.

The chain is built from TRBV28 and TRBJ1-2; D gene uncertain. The CDR3 extends over 13 amino acids. Per germline, CDR1 MDHEN and CDR2 SYDVKM. The germline V and J ends were trimmed by 3 bases and 8 bases, with 13 bases remaining between them. The DNA for the CDR3 is TGTGCCAGCAGTTTGGAGGTCCTTGGGGGCTACACCTTC. Translated: CASSLEVLGGYTF.

V and J are TRBV7-6 and TRBJ2-7; 7 nucleotides line up with TRBD1. V trimming: 4 bases; J trimming: 5 bases; junction bases outside the gene matches: 11. Germline CDR1 reads SGHVS; CDR2 reads FNYEAQ. The CDR3 covers 15 residues. The CDR3 loop is CASSSFRDSQNEQYF. CDR3 sequence (DNA): TGTGCCAGCAGCTCCTTCCGGGACAGTCAGAACGAGCAGTACTTC.

The V gene is TRBV5-1, the J gene TRBJ1-5; perhaps TRBD1 as D (6 bases). CDR3 length: 15 residues. The germline V and J ends were trimmed by 0 bases and 2 bases, with 9 bases remaining between them. Germline assignment: CDR1 SGHRS and CDR2 YFSETQ. DNA for the CDR3: TGCGCCAGCAGCTTGGGGGGGCAGGGCAATCAGCCCCAGCATTTT. The encoded protein is CASSLGGQGNQPQHF.

The chain uses TRBV7-9 and TRBJ1-3; D unclear. Germline CDR1 and CDR2: SEHNR and FQNEAQ (reference sequence). The CDR3 contains 15 residues. Trimming took 5 bases from V and 6 from J, leaving 17 bases between them. The CDR3 protein is CASSPNPADQNTIYF. CDR3 DNA: TGTGCCAGCAGCCCAAACCCGGCGGATCAAAACACCATATATTTT.

The chain has TRBV2 and TRBJ2-4; the match to TRBD2 covers 8 bases. V shed 6 bases, J shed 6 bases, and the junction held 10 bases outside the gene matches. CDR3 length: 15 residues. Germline V gene sequence: CDR1 SNHLY, CDR2 FYNNEI. DNA of the CDR3: TGTGCCAGCAGGGAACTAGCGGCACTTGGAAACATTCAGTACTTC. It codes for CASRELAALGNIQYF.

This clone appeared once. The rearrangement joins TRBV14 to TRBJ2-7; 7 nucleotides agree with TRBD2. The CDR3 contains 14 residues. The J segment lost 3 bases and the V segment lost 6 bases, leaving 8 bases of the junction unmatched. Germline-derived CDR1 and CDR2 are SGHDN and FVKESK. CDR3 in amino acids: CASRHLAGVYEQYF. The CDR3 DNA sequence: TGTGCCAGCAGACACCTCGCGGGGGTCTACGAGCAGTACTTC.

The table lists this clone with a count of one. The chain employs TRBV11-3 and TRBJ2-7; the D gene is possibly TRBD1 (6 bases). Germline V gene lookup returns CDR1 SGHNT and CDR2 YENEEA. V lost 1 base to trimming and J lost 6 bases, with 16 bases between them. The CDR3 is made up of 15 amino acids. The CDR3 region is CASSLGDTTRGEQYF. The CDR3 region has the DNA TGTGCCAGCAGCTTAGGGGACACGACCCGAGGCGAGCAGTACTTC.

V usage is TRBV5-4 and J usage is TRBJ1-6; D perhaps matches TRBD1 (5 bases). V lost 3 bases to trimming and J lost 7 bases, with 11 bases between them. CDR3 size: 14 residues. CDR1 is SGHNT and CDR2 is YYREEE in the germline V gene (reference sequence). CDR3 region: CASSWDRGNSPLHF. The CDR3, as DNA: TGTGCCAGCAGCTGGGACCGGGGGAATTCACCCCTCCACTTT.

Written as DNA, the CDR3 is TGTGCCACCAGCAGAGTTGGGCGGGAATTGTACAATGAGCAGTTCTTC. It encodes CATSRVGRELYNEQFF. The chain has TRBV15 and TRBJ2-1; D is perhaps TRBD2 (6 bases). This CDR3 spans 16 amino acids. The V gene lost 1 base and the J gene lost 4 bases, with 14 bases spanning the gap. Germline-derived CDR1 and CDR2 are LNHNV and YYDKDF (reference sequence).

The rearrangement links TRBV27 to TRBJ2-5; 9 bases fit TRBD1. The V gene's germline CDR1 is MNHEY and CDR2 SMNVEV (reference sequence). The J segment lost 5 bases and the V segment lost 3 bases, leaving 16 bases of the junction unmatched. This CDR3 has 18 residues. The CDR3 loop is CASSFYGTGSPQWETQYF. DNA for the CDR3: TGTGCCAGCAGTTTTTACGGGACAGGGTCCCCCCAGTGGGAGACCCAGTACTTC.

The rearrangement uses TRBV28 and TRBJ1-2; tentative D call: TRBD1 (5 bases). This CDR3 is built from 13 residues. The V gene's germline CDR1 is MDHEN and CDR2 SYDVKM. Trimming removed 5 bases at V and 5 bases at J, with 12 bases between. The CDR3 reads CASSLQGKYGYTF. The CDR3 nucleotides are TGTGCCAGCAGTCTTCAGGGAAAGTATGGCTACACCTTC.

CDR3 nucleotides: TGCGCCAGCAGTCAATCGCTAGGTCTGCTCACTGAAGCTTTCTTT. It is translated as CASSQSLGLLTEAFF. The chain uses TRBV23-1 and TRBJ1-1; D gene unclear. TRBV23-1 is identified as an open reading frame with a role that is uncertain. This CDR3 region has 15 residues. V lost 0 bases and J 4 bases, leaving 12 bases between the germline ends.

The chain uses TRBV13 and TRBJ2-1; TRBD1 matches at 7 bases. V gave up 4 bases and J gave up 12 bases; unmatched junction bases: 12. Germline CDR1 PRHDT, CDR2 FYEKMQ (reference sequence). CDR3 size: 14 residues. The CDR3 nucleotides are TGTGCCAGCAGCTCTTTGACAGGGCGCCCGGGGCAGTTCTTC. Translated: CASSSLTGRPGQFF.

The V and J genes are TRBV7-8 and TRBJ2-2; possible D gene TRBD1, 6 bases. The CDR3 consists of 15 residues. V lost 2 bases, J lost 0 bases, and 7 bases lay in between. Germline V gene data show CDR1 as SGHVS and CDR2 as FQNEAQ. The CDR3 coding sequence is TGTGCCAGCAGCTTAAACAGGGCGAACACCGGGGAGCTGTTTTTT. Protein product: CASSLNRANTGELFF.

The chain combines TRBV11-3 with TRBJ2-1, with D perhaps TRBD2 (6 bases). Looked up from germline, CDR1 is SGHNT and CDR2 is YENEEA. The CDR3 has 16 residues. Trimming pared 1 base from V and 3 bases from J, leaving 13 bases between. In DNA form, the CDR3 reads TGTGCCAGCAGCTTAGGTCCGCGGGGAAACTACAATGAGCAGTTCTTC. This encodes CASSLGPRGNYNEQFF.

The chain combines TRBV29-1 with TRBJ2-3; D gene unclear. The V end was cut by 7 bases, the J end by 1 base, with 6 bases between. Germline V lookup: CDR1 SQVTM, CDR2 ANQGSEA. The CDR3 consists of 11 residues. The CDR3 DNA reads TGCAGCGGTACGGGCACAGATACGCAGTATTTT. Translating gives CSGTGTDTQYF.

This chain connects TRBV11-3 to TRBJ2-1; 8 bases match TRBD2. The V gene's germline CDR1 is SGHNT and CDR2 YENEEA. V shed 4 bases and J 12 bases; nucleotides not matched to a gene: 14. The CDR3 contains 15 residues. The CDR3 reads CASSSPGTRGGMQFF. For the CDR3, the DNA is TGTGCCAGCAGCTCGCCCGGGACTAGGGGGGGCATGCAGTTCTTC. Looking up the rest from reference TRBV11-3 and TRBJ2-1 gives the full variable domain: EAGVVQSPRYKIIEKKQPVAFWCNPISGHNTLYWYLQNLGQGPELLIRYENEEAVDDSQLPKDRFSAERLKGVDSTLKIQPAELGDSAVYLCASSSPGTRGGMQFFGPGTRLTVL.

In its sample, this clone was seen a few times. This chain connects TRBV10-1 to TRBJ2-7; D gene ambiguous. Per the germline V gene, CDR1 is WNHNN and CDR2 is SYGVQD (reference sequence). Trimming took 8 bases from V and 4 from J, leaving 9 bases between them. The CDR3 runs 11 residues. The CDR3 reads CASSERYEQYF. The DNA for the CDR3 is TGCGCCAGCTCAGAGAGGTACGAGCAGTACTTC.

This chain uses TRBV7-6 with TRBJ1-2; D gene unclear. The CDR3 is 13 amino acids. From germline, CDR1 is SGHVS and CDR2 FNYEAQ. The V end lost 5 bases, the J end lost 2 bases, and 9 bases lay between the germline ends. CDR3 sequence reads: CASSPDTNYGYTF. DNA of the CDR3: TGTGCCAGCAGCCCAGACACGAACTATGGCTACACCTTC.

The V gene is TRBV7-3, the J gene TRBJ1-1; possibly TRBD1 for D (6 bases). From germline, CDR1 is SGHTA and CDR2 FQGTGA. This CDR3 is 15 amino acids long. V was pared by 0 bases and J by 1 base, with 9 bases between. CDR3 residues: CASSLTTGWNTEAFF. CDR3 DNA sequence: TGTGCCAGCAGCTTAACGACAGGCTGGAACACTGAAGCTTTCTTT.

This rearrangement joins TRBV6-5 to TRBJ1-1; D gene ambiguous. The germline CDR1 and CDR2 sequences are MNHEY and SVGAGI. The CDR3 spans 14 residues. Trimming stripped 1 base from V and 1 base from J, with 7 bases between. CDR3 bases: TGTGCCAGCAGTTACTTTGGGCCGAACACTGAAGCTTTCTTT. It yields the protein CASSYFGPNTEAFF.

V usage is TRBV6-6 and J usage is TRBJ2-3, with 13 bases lining up with TRBD2. The ends lost 8 bases at V and 3 bases at J; junction bases unmatched: 5. This CDR3 has 15 residues. Germline V gene sequence: CDR1 MNHNY, CDR2 SVGAGI (reference sequence). CDR3 in amino acids: CASRTSGGVTDTQYF. The CDR3 region has the DNA TGTGCCAGCCGCACTAGCGGGGGGGTGACAGATACGCAGTATTTT.

The chain carries TRBV7-9 and TRBJ2-7; D perhaps matches TRBD1 (5 bases). The germline gives CDR1 SEHNR, CDR2 FQNEAQ (reference sequence). CDR3 length equals 12 residues. Trimming took 5 bases from V and 2 from J, leaving 7 bases between them. The CDR3 nucleotides are TGTGCCAGCAGCACGGACACCTACGAGCAGTACTTC. Its protein product is CASSTDTYEQYF. Complete variable domain (other parts from reference TRBV7-9 and TRBJ2-7): DTGVSQNPRHKITKRGQNVTFRCDPISEHNRLYWYRQTLGQGPEFLTYFQNEAQLEKSRLLSDRFSAERPKGSFSTLEIQRTEQGDSAMYLCASSTDTYEQYFGPGTRLTVT.

CDR3 sequence reads: CASSSRQGRERGYTF. The CDR3 nucleotides read TGTGCCAGCAGCTCCCGACAGGGGAGGGAACGGGGCTACACCTTC. The V and J genes are TRBV21-1 and TRBJ1-2; the table's D gene call, TRBD1, was not cross checked with the DNA. TRBV21-1 is reported as a pseudogene. The CDR3 length is 15 residues.